The rows below give T cell receptor beta chains drawn from one sample of a study of early T cells in non-severe SARS-CoV-2 infection. One entry per CDR3 protein results from TCRdb running MiXCR on the 5' RACE reads. The top ten clones hold approximately 8.5% of a sample with about 59,000 distinct CDR3 sequences, around 13% of them seen once. The sequences come from whole blood, collected at baseline. These receptors all come from an adult who was a healthcare worker with PCR-confirmed SARS-CoV-2 infection or an uninfected control (not recorded which). CDR3s include the opening cysteine and the closing phenylalanine or tryptophan. Each record gives: J gene, clone size, D gene, V gene, CDR3 DNA, CDR3 protein. The D gene is left open where the match is weak. Size values are once, few and many counts, or a class for expanded clones, and some rows have none.

j_call: TRBJ2-5
clone_size: .
d_call: .
v_call: TRBV29-1
cdr3_nt: TGCAGCGTTGACGCCCCAATCGTAGAGACCCAGTACTTC
cdr3_aa: CSVDAPIVETQYF

j_call: TRBJ2-2
clone_size: .
d_call: TRBD1
v_call: TRBV7-2
cdr3_nt: TGTGCCAGCAGATCCGGACAGGGTCACACAAACACCGGGGAGCTGTTTTTT
cdr3_aa: CASRSGQGHTNTGELFF

j_call: TRBJ1-4
clone_size: few
d_call: TRBD1
v_call: TRBV29-1
cdr3_nt: TGCAGCGTTGTAGGACAGGGGCTTGCAACTAATGAAAAACTGTTTTTT
cdr3_aa: CSVVGQGLATNEKLFF

j_call: TRBJ2-6
clone_size: many
d_call: .
v_call: TRBV30
cdr3_nt: TGTGCCTGGAGTGTACGGGGGACAGTCACTTCTGGGGCCAACGTCCTGACTTTC
cdr3_aa: CAWSVRGTVTSGANVLTF

j_call: TRBJ2-1
clone_size: many
d_call: .
v_call: TRBV4-1
cdr3_nt: TGCGCCAGCAGCCAAGCAACTTTGCGGGATAAAGAGGGAGGGCAGTTCTTC
cdr3_aa: CASSQATLRDKEGGQFF

j_call: TRBJ2-7
clone_size: few
d_call: TRBD1
v_call: TRBV7-3
cdr3_nt: TGTGCCAGCAGACCCGGACAGGGGCGGGCCGAGCAGTACTTC
cdr3_aa: CASRPGQGRAEQYF

j_call: TRBJ1-2
clone_size: once
d_call: .
v_call: TRBV19
cdr3_nt: TGTACCAGTTGTAGGACAGTCAATGATGGCTACACCTTC
cdr3_aa: CTSCRTVNDGYTF

j_call: TRBJ2-7
clone_size: few
d_call: TRBD2
v_call: TRBV7-2
cdr3_nt: TGTGCCAGCAGCTTCAGCAGCGGGAGAAATCGCGAGCAGTACTTC
cdr3_aa: CASSFSSGRNREQYF

j_call: TRBJ1-3
clone_size: .
d_call: .
v_call: TRBV18
cdr3_nt: TGTGCCAGCTCGGACAGAAACACCATATATTTT
cdr3_aa: CASSDRNTIYF

j_call: TRBJ2-1
clone_size: few
d_call: .
v_call: TRBV11-2
cdr3_nt: TGTGCCAGCAGCTTCGGGGCGCCGAATGAGCAGTTCTTC
cdr3_aa: CASSFGAPNEQFF

j_call: TRBJ1-2
clone_size: few
d_call: .
v_call: TRBV4-1
cdr3_nt: TGCGCCAGCAGCCAAGTGGGATCCTCCCCTAGAGGCTACACCTTC
cdr3_aa: CASSQVGSSPRGYTF

j_call: TRBJ2-7
clone_size: .
d_call: .
v_call: TRBV7-9
cdr3_nt: TGTGCCAGCAGCTTAGAAGGGGGGGTAGCTTCGAGAGAGCAGTACTTC
cdr3_aa: CASSLEGGVASREQYF

j_call: TRBJ1-5
clone_size: few
d_call: TRBD1
v_call: TRBV5-1
cdr3_nt: TGCGCCAGCAGCTTGGGTACCGGGACAGGGGGCAATCAGCCCCAGCATTTT
cdr3_aa: CASSLGTGTGGNQPQHF

j_call: TRBJ1-5
clone_size: few
d_call: .
v_call: TRBV18
cdr3_nt: TGTGCCAGCTCACCTGGGGCAGGGGACCAGCCCCAGCATTTT
cdr3_aa: CASSPGAGDQPQHF

j_call: TRBJ2-1
clone_size: few
d_call: .
v_call: TRBV5-1
cdr3_nt: TGCGCCAGCAGACCACTAGGGCGTAATGAGCAGTTCTTC
cdr3_aa: CASRPLGRNEQFF

j_call: TRBJ2-7
clone_size: many
d_call: .
v_call: TRBV7-9
cdr3_nt: TGTGCCAGCAGCCCAATCTCAAGACAGACGATCTCCTACGAGCAGTACTTC
cdr3_aa: CASSPISRQTISYEQYF

j_call: TRBJ2-7
clone_size: many
d_call: .
v_call: TRBV18
cdr3_nt: TGTGCCAGCTCACCCCGGCTCGCGAGCTCCTACGAGCAGTACTTC
cdr3_aa: CASSPRLASSYEQYF

j_call: TRBJ2-3
clone_size: .
d_call: .
v_call: TRBV20-1
cdr3_nt: TGCAGTGCTAGAGATCTTAGGGGCAGCGAGGCAGATACGCAGTATTTT
cdr3_aa: CSARDLRGSEADTQYF

j_call: TRBJ1-1
clone_size: few
d_call: TRBD1
v_call: TRBV7-2
cdr3_nt: TGTGCCAGCAGCGCGAGCGGACAGGTGTCCTATGAAGCTTTCTTT
cdr3_aa: CASSASGQVSYEAFF

j_call: TRBJ2-1
clone_size: few
d_call: .
v_call: TRBV12-3/TRBV12-4
cdr3_nt: TGTGCCAGCCTGTTTGGGAACAATGAGCAGTTCTTC
cdr3_aa: CASLFGNNEQFF

j_call: TRBJ2-7
clone_size: .
d_call: .
v_call: TRBV10-3
cdr3_nt: TGTGCCATCAGTGCCCCCCCAGAGCAGTACGAGCAGTACTTC
cdr3_aa: CAISAPPEQYEQYF

j_call: TRBJ2-5
clone_size: .
d_call: .
v_call: TRBV7-2
cdr3_nt: TGTGCCAGCAGCTTAACGCGGCCCGGGCCCCAGTACTTC
cdr3_aa: CASSLTRPGPQYF

j_call: TRBJ2-7
clone_size: once
d_call: .
v_call: TRBV12-3/TRBV12-4
cdr3_nt: TGTGCCAGCTCCGGTTCCTACGAGCAGTACTTC
cdr3_aa: CASSGSYEQYF

j_call: TRBJ2-3
clone_size: few
d_call: .
v_call: TRBV20-1
cdr3_nt: TGCAGTGCTAGGCGCCCAGATACGCAGTATTTT
cdr3_aa: CSARRPDTQYF

j_call: TRBJ1-3
clone_size: few
d_call: .
v_call: TRBV7-9
cdr3_nt: TGTGCCAGCAGCTTAAGAGGAGGACGGATCTCTGGAAACACCATATATTTT
cdr3_aa: CASSLRGGRISGNTIYF

j_call: TRBJ1-6
clone_size: .
d_call: .
v_call: TRBV28
cdr3_nt: TGTGCCAGCAGACGTCCCCTGGGCCGGATGAATTCACCCCTCCACTTT
cdr3_aa: CASRRPLGRMNSPLHF

j_call: TRBJ2-7
clone_size: .
d_call: .
v_call: TRBV10-3
cdr3_nt: TGTGCCATCAGTGAGCACTCCTACGAGCAGTACTTC
cdr3_aa: CAISEHSYEQYF

j_call: TRBJ2-7
clone_size: few
d_call: .
v_call: TRBV3-1
cdr3_nt: TGTGCCAGCGCCACAAGCCCTGGGAGCACTTACTACGAGCAGTACTTC
cdr3_aa: CASATSPGSTYYEQYF

j_call: TRBJ2-1
clone_size: many
d_call: TRBD2
v_call: TRBV7-8
cdr3_nt: TGTGCCAGCAGCCTCCTTGGCGGGGGGGCCTACAATGAGCAGTTCTTC
cdr3_aa: CASSLLGGGAYNEQFF

j_call: TRBJ2-1
clone_size: .
d_call: .
v_call: TRBV27
cdr3_nt: TGTGCCAGCAGTTGGGACTCCAATGAGCAGTTCTTC
cdr3_aa: CASSWDSNEQFF

j_call: TRBJ2-3
clone_size: .
d_call: .
v_call: TRBV7-3
cdr3_nt: TGTGCCAGCAGCCCCCGCAGGGGAGGGCGCACAGATACGCAGTATTTT
cdr3_aa: CASSPRRGGRTDTQYF

j_call: TRBJ2-5
clone_size: .
d_call: .
v_call: TRBV5-3
cdr3_nt: TGTGCCAGAAGCTTCCCAAAGCCACCTCAAGAGACCCAGTACTTC
cdr3_aa: CARSFPKPPQETQYF

j_call: TRBJ2-3
clone_size: few
d_call: .
v_call: TRBV20-1
cdr3_nt: TGCAGTGCAATTCCCTCAGGGACAGATACGCAGTATTTT
cdr3_aa: CSAIPSGTDTQYF

j_call: TRBJ2-5
clone_size: .
d_call: .
v_call: TRBV4-2
cdr3_nt: TGTGCCAGCAGCCGACGACTAGGAGAGACCCAGTACTTC
cdr3_aa: CASSRRLGETQYF

j_call: TRBJ2-5
clone_size: .
d_call: .
v_call: TRBV7-3
cdr3_nt: TGTGCCAGCAGCCAAGAAAGGGGGAAAGGAGAGACCCAGTACTTC
cdr3_aa: CASSQERGKGETQYF

j_call: TRBJ2-2
clone_size: few
d_call: TRBD1
v_call: TRBV6-5
cdr3_nt: TGTGCCAGCAGACGGACAGGGCACGGGGAGCTGTTTTTT
cdr3_aa: CASRRTGHGELFF

j_call: TRBJ1-2
clone_size: .
d_call: TRBD1
v_call: TRBV19
cdr3_nt: TGTGCCAGTAGTGGGCGGGACAGCTTCTATGGCTACACCTTC
cdr3_aa: CASSGRDSFYGYTF

j_call: TRBJ2-3
clone_size: .
d_call: .
v_call: TRBV27
cdr3_nt: TGTGCCAGCAGGGCGGGGGCTACGCAGTATTTT
cdr3_aa: CASRAGATQYF

j_call: TRBJ2-5
clone_size: few
d_call: .
v_call: TRBV13
cdr3_nt: TGTGCCAGCAGCCCCCCCGGGAGACGAGAGACCCAGTACTTC
cdr3_aa: CASSPPGRRETQYF

j_call: TRBJ1-1
clone_size: .
d_call: TRBD1
v_call: TRBV2
cdr3_nt: TGTGCCAGCAAGTTCACAGGGGGCACTGAAGCTTTCTTT
cdr3_aa: CASKFTGGTEAFF

j_call: TRBJ1-2
clone_size: .
d_call: TRBD1
v_call: TRBV29-1
cdr3_nt: TGCAGCGTTGCGACAGGGCTTTCGCCTAACTATGGCTACACCTTC
cdr3_aa: CSVATGLSPNYGYTF

j_call: TRBJ2-5
clone_size: .
d_call: TRBD2
v_call: TRBV5-4
cdr3_nt: TGTGCCAGCAGCTCAGCGGGATCCCAAGAGACCCAGTACTTC
cdr3_aa: CASSSAGSQETQYF

j_call: TRBJ1-6
clone_size: .
d_call: .
v_call: TRBV7-3
cdr3_nt: TGTGCCAGCAGCTTAACGATGAGTCCCAATTCACCCCTCCACTTT
cdr3_aa: CASSLTMSPNSPLHF

j_call: TRBJ2-5
clone_size: .
d_call: TRBD2
v_call: TRBV5-1
cdr3_nt: TGCGCCAGCAGCCTGCACGCGGGGGGTCCACAAGAGACCCAGTACTTC
cdr3_aa: CASSLHAGGPQETQYF

j_call: TRBJ1-2
clone_size: .
d_call: TRBD1
v_call: TRBV28
cdr3_nt: TGTGCCAGCACCACGACAGGGAATGGCTACACCTTC
cdr3_aa: CASTTTGNGYTF

j_call: TRBJ2-2
clone_size: few
d_call: TRBD2
v_call: TRBV7-8
cdr3_nt: TGTGCCAGCAGCCCCTGGACTAGCGGGAGGGCCGGCGGGGAGCTGTTTTTT
cdr3_aa: CASSPWTSGRAGGELFF

j_call: TRBJ2-1
clone_size: many
d_call: .
v_call: TRBV7-9
cdr3_nt: TGTGCCAGCGGCGCCGGGACAATGGAGGGTGAGCAGTTCTTC
cdr3_aa: CASGAGTMEGEQFF

j_call: TRBJ2-1
clone_size: few
d_call: TRBD2
v_call: TRBV3-1
cdr3_nt: TGTGCCAGCAGCCCCCATCGGACTAGCGGTACGAGCTCCTACAATGAGCAGTTCTTC
cdr3_aa: CASSPHRTSGTSSYNEQFF

j_call: TRBJ2-7
clone_size: few
d_call: .
v_call: TRBV4-2
cdr3_nt: TGTGCCAGCAGCCAAGATGGGGCAATAACGTACTTC
cdr3_aa: CASSQDGAITYF

j_call: TRBJ1-3
clone_size: .
d_call: TRBD1
v_call: TRBV19
cdr3_nt: TGTGCCAGTAGTACCCCGGGACAGGCCTCTGGAAACACCATATATTTT
cdr3_aa: CASSTPGQASGNTIYF

j_call: TRBJ2-1
clone_size: .
d_call: TRBD1
v_call: TRBV20-1
cdr3_nt: TGCAGTGCTAGCCACGGGACAGGGGGCGCTGAGCAGTTCTTC
cdr3_aa: CSASHGTGGAEQFF

j_call: TRBJ2-3
clone_size: .
d_call: TRBD2
v_call: TRBV15
cdr3_nt: TGTGCCACCTCGAGACTAGCGGGGGGGCCGGATACGCAGTATTTT
cdr3_aa: CATSRLAGGPDTQYF

j_call: TRBJ1-3
clone_size: few
d_call: .
v_call: TRBV20-1
cdr3_nt: TGCAGTGCCAAGCCCAAATATAGCTCTGGAAACACCATATATTTT
cdr3_aa: CSAKPKYSSGNTIYF

j_call: TRBJ1-1
clone_size: few
d_call: TRBD1
v_call: TRBV2
cdr3_nt: TGTGCCAGCAGTGAAGCGGAGACAGGGCCCACTGAAGCTTTCTTT
cdr3_aa: CASSEAETGPTEAFF

j_call: TRBJ2-1
clone_size: .
d_call: .
v_call: TRBV12-3/TRBV12-4
cdr3_nt: TGTGCCAGCAGTTTGACAGTCTACAATGAGCAGTTCTTC
cdr3_aa: CASSLTVYNEQFF

j_call: TRBJ2-7
clone_size: many
d_call: TRBD2
v_call: TRBV30
cdr3_nt: TGTGCCTGGAGGGGTCTAGCGGGCGTCTACGAGCAGTACTTC
cdr3_aa: CAWRGLAGVYEQYF

j_call: TRBJ1-6
clone_size: .
d_call: TRBD1
v_call: TRBV18
cdr3_nt: TGTGCCAGCTCACCCTTCGGGACAGGGCCCAGTTCACCCCTCCACTTT
cdr3_aa: CASSPFGTGPSSPLHF

j_call: TRBJ2-5
clone_size: .
d_call: .
v_call: TRBV12-3/TRBV12-4
cdr3_nt: TGTGCCAGCAGTTTCGGGTGGGGGGTAGAGACCCAGTACTTC
cdr3_aa: CASSFGWGVETQYF

j_call: TRBJ1-5
clone_size: .
d_call: .
v_call: TRBV18
cdr3_nt: TGTGCCAGCTCACGAGGAAATAGCAATCAGCCCCAGCATTTT
cdr3_aa: CASSRGNSNQPQHF

j_call: TRBJ2-7
clone_size: .
d_call: .
v_call: TRBV3-1
cdr3_nt: TGTGCCAGCAGCCATAGCTCAGGGGATCGGGAGCAGTACTTC
cdr3_aa: CASSHSSGDREQYF